Listed below are T cell receptor beta chains from one sample, sequenced in a study of CD4+ T cells in melanoma. Clones were read by immunoSEQ multiplex PCR, and TCRdb kept only the in-frame ones, dropping some. This repertoire shows roughly 9,600 clones, 73% found once; its top ten account for approximately 25%. Sequencing was performed on cells from a culture (not recorded whether cultured in vitro). The receptors originated from a human donor with melanoma. Each CDR3 is given with its conserved first and last residue. D genes are given only for firm matches. The size entry is marked missing in some rows and otherwise reads once, few, many or a size class.

D	V	J	size	DNA	CDR3
-	TRBV30	TRBJ1-5	-	TGTGCCTGGAGTTCCTCCAGAACTACAGGGTCTAACTACAATCAGCCCCAGCATTTT	CAWSSSRTTGSNYNQPQHF
TRBD2	TRBV4-2	TRBJ2-5	-	TGTGCCAGCAGCCGCCGACTAAGCGGGGGGGCCGGAGAGACCCAGTACTTC	CASSRRLSGGAGETQYF
TRBD1	TRBV18	TRBJ1-5	few	TGTGCCAGCTCACCGACAGGGCCCGATTATAGCAATCAGCCCCAGCATTTT	CASSPTGPDYSNQPQHF
-	TRBV27	TRBJ1-4	-	TGTGCCAGCAGTTTGAGGGCGCACTACCCTAATGAAAAACTGTTTTTT	CASSLRAHYPNEKLFF
TRBD1	TRBV11-1	TRBJ2-3	-	TGTGCCAGCAGCCAAGACAGGGGGCGGACAGATACGCAGTATTTT	CASSQDRGRTDTQYF
-	TRBV6-6	TRBJ2-3	once	TGTGCCAGCAGTTACGGGGGCCACAAGGGCGCGGAGTATTTT	CASSYGGHKGAEYF
-	TRBV5-1	TRBJ1-6	-	TGCGCCAGCAGCTCTCAGGGAAGCTCCTATAATTCACCCCTCCACTTT	CASSSQGSSYNSPLHF
-	TRBV7-9	TRBJ1-1	-	TGTGCCAGCAGCACACGACTTGAAGCTTTCTTT	CASSTRLEAFF
TRBD2	TRBV5-4	TRBJ2-5	-	TGTGCCAGCAGCCTAGCGGGGAAGTCAGGGGAGACCCAGTACTTC	CASSLAGKSGETQYF
-	TRBV5-6	TRBJ2-2	few	TGTGCCAGCAGCTTAGTACAGAGTAACACCGGGGAGCTGTTTTTT	CASSLVQSNTGELFF
-	TRBV6-4	TRBJ1-1	few	TGTGCCAGCAGTATTTCCCGGGACACTGAAGCTTTCTTT	CASSISRDTEAFF
-	TRBV6-5	TRBJ1-3	-	TGTGCCAGCAGTTACTCCGCGGAATCCTCTGGAAACACCATATATTTT	CASSYSAESSGNTIYF
TRBD2	TRBV9	TRBJ2-2	-	TGTGCCAGCAAGCCGGGGACTACTAACACCGGGGAGCTGTTTTTT	CASKPGTTNTGELFF
TRBD2	TRBV15	TRBJ2-3	-	TGTGCCACCAGCAGAGACAGGTGGGGGGGGACAGATACGCAGTATTTT	CATSRDRWGGTDTQYF
-	TRBV7-8	TRBJ1-2	-	TGTGCCAGCAGCTTCGGGGAAAAATATGGCTACACCTTC	CASSFGEKYGYTF
TRBD1	TRBV12-3/TRBV12-4	TRBJ1-2	-	TGTGCCAGCAGTTTACCAGGGGGCTATGGCTACACCTTC	CASSLPGGYGYTF
TRBD1	TRBV5-6	TRBJ2-6	-	TGTGCCAGCAGCTTGGCAGGGGGCGGCCTCGCTGGGGCCAACGTCCTGACTTTC	CASSLAGGGLAGANVLTF
-	TRBV9	TRBJ2-2	few	TGTGCCAGCAGCGTAGGATGGGAAGGGGAGCTGTTTTTT	CASSVGWEGELFF
-	TRBV7-6	TRBJ2-7	few	TGTGCCAGCAGCACCGGACCCAACTACGAGCAGTACTTC	CASSTGPNYEQYF
TRBD2	TRBV5-1	TRBJ2-5	-	TGCGCCAGCAGCTTGGGCGGGGGAGGAGGTGAGACCCAGTACTTC	CASSLGGGGGETQYF
-	TRBV5-1	TRBJ2-5	-	TGCGCCAGCAGCCTGATGGTCGGTCAAGAGACCCAGTACTTC	CASSLMVGQETQYF
TRBD2	TRBV3-1/TRBV3-2	TRBJ2-3	-	TGTGCCAGCAGCCAATTAAATAGCGGGGGGCCAGCAGATACGCAGTATTTT	CASSQLNSGGPADTQYF
-	TRBV5-6	TRBJ2-1	-	TGTGCCAGCACCTCGAACGGGGTAGGGAAGCATGAGCAGTTCTTC	CASTSNGVGKHEQFF
-	TRBV4-1	TRBJ1-2	-	TGCGCCAGCAGCCAAGCCCCTATTAGACAGAGATCACGCTACACCTTC	CASSQAPIRQRSRYTF
TRBD1	TRBV6-1	TRBJ1-2	-	TGTGCCAGCAGTGATCGACGGCGCGGGACAGGTGGTGGCTACACCTTC	CASSDRRRGTGGGYTF
TRBD1	TRBV6-5	TRBJ2-7	-	TGTGCCAGCAAACGGACAGGTTCGTCCTACGAGCAGTACTTC	CASKRTGSSYEQYF
-	TRBV20-1	TRBJ2-1	few	TGCAGTGCTAGTGACACATACAATGAGCAGTTCTTC	CSASDTYNEQFF
-	TRBV12-3/TRBV12-4	TRBJ2-1	-	TGTGCCAGCAGCCCTAAAAACGACAATGAGCAGTTCTTC	CASSPKNDNEQFF
TRBD2	TRBV5-1	TRBJ2-3	few	TGCGCCAGCAGCCCGGGGACTAGCGGGCACGCGCAGTATTTT	CASSPGTSGHAQYF
-	TRBV3-1/TRBV3-2	TRBJ2-1	-	TGTGCCAGCAGCCGACTCGTCCATGAGCAGTTCTTC	CASSRLVHEQFF
-	TRBV6-1	TRBJ1-2	-	TGTGCCAGCAGTGAAGCGGAGTCGAACTATGGCTACACCTTC	CASSEAESNYGYTF
-	TRBV5-1	TRBJ1-6	-	TGCGCCAGCAGCGCCGGGGGGGGGACCCGCTCCTATAATTCACCCCTCCACTTT	CASSAGGGTRSYNSPLHF
TRBD1	TRBV18	TRBJ2-7	-	TGTGCCAGCTCACTCAAGGACAGGGGCACCTACGAGCAGTACTTC	CASSLKDRGTYEQYF
-	TRBV19	TRBJ2-7	-	TGTGCCAGTCAGGAAACGGATACCTACGAGCAGTACTTC	CASQETDTYEQYF
TRBD2	TRBV6-2/TRBV6-3	TRBJ2-5	-	TGTGCCAGCAGCTCCTACTCCGGGACTAGCGGGAGGCGGGAGACCCAGTACTTC	CASSSYSGTSGRRETQYF
-	TRBV2	TRBJ1-3	few	TGTGCCAGCAGCGGTCCAGGGAAGCCTCCCGGAAACACCATATATTTT	CASSGPGKPPGNTIYF
-	TRBV7-8	TRBJ2-5	-	TGTGCCAGCAGCGCGTCGTGGATTAGGAAGACCCAGTACTTC	CASSASWIRKTQYF
-	TRBV27	TRBJ2-7	-	TGTGCCAGCAGTTTATTTGGTCGCACGTCCTACGAGCAGTACTTC	CASSLFGRTSYEQYF
TRBD1	TRBV27	TRBJ2-7	-	TGTGCCAGCAGTTCAGGACAGGGGACCTACGAGCAGTACTTC	CASSSGQGTYEQYF
TRBD1	TRBV11-2	TRBJ1-2	-	TGTGCCAGCAGTAGAGGACAGGGGGTTGGTAGTGGCTACACCTTC	CASSRGQGVGSGYTF
-	TRBV2	TRBJ2-3	-	TGTGCCAGCAGTGAAGTACAGGGAATGACAGATACGCAGTATTTT	CASSEVQGMTDTQYF
-	TRBV7-6	TRBJ2-2	few	TGTGCCAGCAGCTTATATTCCGGGGGATTCACCGGGGAGCTGTTTTTT	CASSLYSGGFTGELFF
-	TRBV18	TRBJ2-1	-	TGTGCCAGCTCACCACTTAGCGCTGGGGGGAATGAGCAGTTCTTC	CASSPLSAGGNEQFF
TRBD2	TRBV6-5	TRBJ2-2	-	TGTGCCAGCAGCCGGACTAGCGGAGTCACCGGGGAGCTGTTTTTT	CASSRTSGVTGELFF
TRBD1	TRBV2	TRBJ1-2	-	TGTGCCAGCAGTGGTTCCGGACAGGGGAGTCTCTATGGCTACACCTTC	CASSGSGQGSLYGYTF
-	TRBV5-1	TRBJ1-2	-	TGCGCCAGCAGCCTATGGGAGGAGGGACTCACCTTC	CASSLWEEGLTF
-	TRBV18	TRBJ2-5	-	TGTGCCAGCTTTCTGGGACCACGGGGGGAGACCCAGTACTTC	CASFLGPRGETQYF
TRBD1	TRBV30	TRBJ1-3	-	TGTGCCTGGTCGACAGGGGGGTCTGGAAACACCATATATTTT	CAWSTGGSGNTIYF
TRBD1	TRBV27	TRBJ1-1	-	TGTGCCAGCAGTTTACGGGCACGGGACAGGGTAGTTATGTTCTTT	CASSLRARDRVVMFF
-	TRBV3-1/TRBV3-2	TRBJ1-5	-	TGTGCCAGCAGCCCTACTGTTCTTCAGCCCCAGCATTTT	CASSPTVLQPQHF
-	TRBV6-5	TRBJ2-7	-	TGTGCCAGCAGTTACTCGAAGGCGGGGGCCCACGAGCAGTACTTC	CASSYSKAGAHEQYF
TRBD1	TRBV29-1	TRBJ1-1	-	TGCAGCGCAGGGGGCTGGAACACTGAAGCTTTCTTT	CSAGGWNTEAFF
-	TRBV2	TRBJ2-7	-	TGTGCCAGCAGTGGCAGACTGTACGAGCAGTACTTC	CASSGRLYEQYF
TRBD1	TRBV30	TRBJ1-5	-	TGTGCCTGGAACCCGACAGGGGCGGACAATCAGCCCCAGCATTTT	CAWNPTGADNQPQHF